These T cell receptor beta chains were read from a single sample in a study of blood T cell repertoires in COVID-19. The method was immunoSEQ multiplex PCR; TCRdb's version includes in-frame clones alone and lacks a portion of them. The data contain 200,000 to 300,000 clones, roughly 84% of them singletons. The specimen sequenced was peripheral blood. The receptor set was obtained from a woman aged 40 to 50 who had recovered from COVID-19. Each CDR3 is given with its conserved first and last residue. The order of the fields is D gene, V gene, clone size, J gene, CDR3 protein, CDR3 DNA. A D gene is named only where the DNA matches it firmly. Part of the rows lack a size; the others show once, few, many or a class for expanded clones.

>.|TRBV3-1/TRBV3-2|once|TRBJ2-4
CASSQVQKNIQYF
TGTGCCAGCAGCCAAGTACAAAAAAACATTCAGTACTTC
>.|TRBV6-5|.|TRBJ2-1
CASSPARSYNEQFF
TGTGCCAGCAGTCCCGCCCGGTCCTACAATGAGCAGTTCTTC
>.|TRBV28|.|TRBJ1-5
CASSPIRAGSNQPQHF
TGTGCCAGCAGTCCGATCAGGGCGGGGAGCAATCAGCCCCAGCATTTT
>.|TRBV19|.|TRBJ1-1
CASSISGWSGTEAFF
TGTGCCAGTAGTATATCTGGGTGGTCGGGCACTGAAGCTTTCTTT
>.|TRBV3-1/TRBV3-2|.|TRBJ1-5
CASRAGDNQPQHF
TGTGCCAGCAGGGCAGGGGATAATCAGCCCCAGCATTTT
>TRBD1|TRBV5-4|.|TRBJ2-5
CASSLDRGRGETQYF
TGTGCCAGCAGCTTGGACAGGGGGCGAGGAGAGACCCAGTACTTC
>.|TRBV24-1|.|TRBJ2-6
CATSANSGANVLTF
TGTGCCACCAGTGCCAACTCTGGGGCCAACGTCCTGACTTTC
>TRBD1|TRBV30|.|TRBJ1-6
CAWSFPGQLNSPLHF
TGTGCCTGGAGTTTCCCGGGACAGCTCAATTCACCCCTCCACTTT
>.|TRBV12-3/TRBV12-4|.|TRBJ1-6
CASSLGAVSPLHF
TGTGCCAGCAGTTTAGGGGCCGTGTCACCCCTCCACTTT
>TRBD1|TRBV9|.|TRBJ1-4
CASSPRTGEEKLFF
TGTGCCAGCAGCCCTCGGACAGGGGAGGAAAAACTGTTTTTT
>.|TRBV15|.|TRBJ1-5
CATSRDEGGGNQPQHF
TGTGCCACCAGCAGAGATGAGGGCGGCGGCAATCAGCCCCAGCATTTT
>.|TRBV28|.|TRBJ2-2
CASSGGWAGAGTGELFF
TGTGCCAGCAGTGGAGGATGGGCAGGGGCTGGCACCGGGGAGCTGTTTTTT
>TRBD2|TRBV4-1|.|TRBJ2-1
CASSQDGLAGVYNEQFF
TGCGCCAGCAGCCAAGACGGACTCGCGGGGGTATACAATGAGCAGTTCTTC
>.|TRBV20-1|.|TRBJ2-7
CSARVSYEQYF
TGCAGTGCTAGAGTTAGCTACGAGCAGTACTTC
>.|TRBV5-5|.|TRBJ1-1
CASSLGTVPRCFF
TGTGCCAGCAGCTTGGGTACAGTCCCTCGTTGCTTCTTT
>TRBD1|TRBV12-3/TRBV12-4|.|TRBJ1-5
CASSETGFQPQHF
TGTGCCAGCAGCGAGACAGGGTTTCAGCCCCAGCATTTT
>TRBD1|TRBV9|.|TRBJ2-7
CASSFPGQGIHEQYF
TGTGCCAGCAGCTTCCCGGGACAGGGAATCCACGAGCAGTACTTC